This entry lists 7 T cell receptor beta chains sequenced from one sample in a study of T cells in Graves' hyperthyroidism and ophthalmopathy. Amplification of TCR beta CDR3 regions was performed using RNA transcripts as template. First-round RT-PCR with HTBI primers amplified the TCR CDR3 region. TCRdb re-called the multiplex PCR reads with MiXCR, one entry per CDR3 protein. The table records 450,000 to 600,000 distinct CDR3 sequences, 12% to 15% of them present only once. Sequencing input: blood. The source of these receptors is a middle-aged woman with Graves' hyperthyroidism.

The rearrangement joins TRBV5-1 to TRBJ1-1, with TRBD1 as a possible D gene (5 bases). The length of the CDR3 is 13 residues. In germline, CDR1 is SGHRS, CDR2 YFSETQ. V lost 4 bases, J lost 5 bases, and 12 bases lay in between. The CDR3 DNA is TGCGCCAGCAGCGAGACAGCCAGTACTGAAGCTTTCTTT. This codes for CASSETASTEAFF.

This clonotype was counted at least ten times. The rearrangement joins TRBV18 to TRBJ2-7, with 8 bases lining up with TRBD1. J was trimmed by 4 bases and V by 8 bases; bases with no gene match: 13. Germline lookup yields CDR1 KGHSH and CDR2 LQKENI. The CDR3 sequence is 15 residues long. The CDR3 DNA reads TGTGCCAGCAGCTCCTCCGGGACAGGAGTATACGAGCAGTACTTC. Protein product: CASSSSGTGVYEQYF.

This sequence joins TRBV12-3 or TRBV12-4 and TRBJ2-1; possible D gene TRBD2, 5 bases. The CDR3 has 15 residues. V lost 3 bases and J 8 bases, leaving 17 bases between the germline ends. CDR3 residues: CASSFGLGSWDEQFF. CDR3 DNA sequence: TGTGCCAGCAGTTTTGGCTTGGGGAGTTGGGATGAGCAGTTCTTC.

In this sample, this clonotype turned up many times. CDR3 nucleotide sequence: TGTGCCAGCAGTTGGCCGGGACAACAGTACCTAACCTACGAGCAGTACTTC. It is translated as CASSWPGQQYLTYEQYF. This chain links TRBV27 with TRBJ2-7; possibly TRBD1 for D (6 bases). Between the trimmed V and J ends, which lost 4 bases and 2 bases, there was a span of 21 bases. The CDR3 loop spans 17 amino acids. Germline V CDR1 and CDR2: MNHEY, SMNVEV (reference sequence).

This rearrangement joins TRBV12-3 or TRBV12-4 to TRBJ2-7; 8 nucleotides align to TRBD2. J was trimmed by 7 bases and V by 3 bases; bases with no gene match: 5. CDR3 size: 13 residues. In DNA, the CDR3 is TGTGCCAGCAGTTTGCCGGGAGGGCCGGAGCAGTACTTC. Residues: CASSLPGGPEQYF.

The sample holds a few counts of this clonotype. The CDR3 region is CASSQTLSGEQYF. The CDR3 bases are TGTGCCAGCAGCCAAACCCTCAGCGGGGAGCAGTACTTC. This chain joins TRBV14 and TRBJ2-7; a possible D gene is TRBD2 (6 bases). This CDR3 comprises 13 residues. The V and J ends lost 2 bases and 7 bases respectively, with 12 bases between them. CDR1 and CDR2 (germline): SGHDN, FVKESK.

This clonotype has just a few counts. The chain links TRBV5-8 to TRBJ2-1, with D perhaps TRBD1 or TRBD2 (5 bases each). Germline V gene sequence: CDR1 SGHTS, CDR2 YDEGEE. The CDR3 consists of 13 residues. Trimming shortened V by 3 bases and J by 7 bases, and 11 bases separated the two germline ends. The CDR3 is CASSSQGENEQFF. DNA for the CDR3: TGTGCCAGCAGCTCGCAGGGAGAAAATGAGCAGTTCTTC.